This T cell receptor beta chain was profiled in a study of T-cell memory formation after mild COVID-19. A few counts support this clonotype. What it binds is not known. Study-level findings and limits: Researchers found some responding clones in pre-infection memory, a sign that cross-reactive memory joined.

Deletions cut 7 bases from V and 5 bases from J, with 14 bases between. The germline CDR1 and CDR2 sequences are KGHDR and SFDVKD. CDR3 length: 13 amino acids. 5'RACE primed at constant segments yielded TCR alpha and TCR beta cDNA libraries bearing sample barcodes and UMIs. TCRdb used MiXCR to reprocess the 5' RACE reads, holding one entry per CDR3 protein. The sample has fewer than 650,000 distinct CDR3 sequences; less than 25% are singletons. This clonotype was sampled from an adult woman who had mild COVID-19 (a few samples of this study predate the infection). Cell type and time point are not known. The sample comprised PBMCs or a T cell subset sorted from them (not recorded which). V usage is TRBV24-1 and J usage is TRBJ2-7, with unresolved D. The CDR3 is CATSEPPGDEQYF. The CDR3 DNA follows: TGTGCCACCAGCGAGCCACCTGGAGACGAGCAGTACTTC.